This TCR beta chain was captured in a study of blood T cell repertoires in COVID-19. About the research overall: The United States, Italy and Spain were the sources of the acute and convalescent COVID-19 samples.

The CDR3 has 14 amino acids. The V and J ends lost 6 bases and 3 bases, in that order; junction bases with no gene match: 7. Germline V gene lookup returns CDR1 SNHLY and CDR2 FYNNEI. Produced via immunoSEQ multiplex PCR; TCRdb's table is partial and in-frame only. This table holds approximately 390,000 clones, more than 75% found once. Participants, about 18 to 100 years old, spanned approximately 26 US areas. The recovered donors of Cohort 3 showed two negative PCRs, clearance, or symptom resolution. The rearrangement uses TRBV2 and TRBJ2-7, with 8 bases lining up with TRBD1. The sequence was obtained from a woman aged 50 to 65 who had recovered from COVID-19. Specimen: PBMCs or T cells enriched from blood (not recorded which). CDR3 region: CASSLQGVGYEQYF. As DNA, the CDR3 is TGTGCCAGCAGCTTACAGGGGGTTGGCTACGAGCAGTACTTC. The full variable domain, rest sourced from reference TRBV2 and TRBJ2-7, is EPEVTQTPSHQVTQMGQEVILRCVPISNHLYFYWYRQILGQKVEFLVSFYNNEISEKSEIFDDQFSVERPDGSNFTLKIRSTKLEDSAMYFCASSLQGVGYEQYFGPGTRLTVT.